This T cell receptor (beta chain) was captured in a study of T cells after yellow fever vaccination. The CDR3 consists of 15 residues. Germline CDR1 is SSHAT and CDR2 is FNYEAQ (reference sequence). This clonotype has a handful of counts. An end of the junction does not agree with germline; a read error may underlie this. One entry per CDR3 protein, called by TCRdb with MiXCR from the 5' RACE reads. The sample shows fewer than 650,000 distinct CDR3 sequences, 20% to 25% of them seen only once. The rearrangement joins TRBV7-7 to TRBJ2-2; D is unresolved. This TCR was sampled from a young man who received the YFV17D yellow fever vaccine. Sample: PBMCs, taken approximately 20 days after the first yellow fever vaccination. CDR3 in amino acids: CASSLGGINTGELFF. Here the CDR3 DNA reads TGTGCTAGCAGCTTAGGTGGGATCAACACCGGGGAGCTGTTTTTT. Using reference TRBV7-7 and TRBJ2-2 for the parts outside the CDR3, the full variable domain is GAGVSQSPRYKVTKRGQDVTLRCDPISSHATLYWYQQALGQGPEFLTYFNYEAQPDKSGLPSDRFSAERPEGSISTLTIQRTEQRDSAMYRCASSLGGINTGELFFGEGSRLTVL.